This TCR beta chain was recorded in a study of cytomegalovirus exposure and HLA in healthy donors. Study-wide background: Inside one of the first data releases sat around 86 million unique TCRs taken from HLA-typed donors. Findings and caveats of the study: A later analysis reported that several of the most significant clusters appeared to be linked to common viral pathogens, among them Epstein-Barr virus.

PCR amplification relied on 60 Vbeta primers (plus 13 Jbeta primers). In the authors' methods: Unique TCR beta chains totaled roughly 80 million in a later count, with around 12 million of them shared. Profiled with immunoSEQ multiplex PCR; TCRdb holds only in-frame clones, not every one. V and J calls and clone size are as listed in that table; D and trimming were resolved from the DNA. The sample comprises over 110,000 clones, approximately 80% of which are singletons, and approximately 2.4% rests with the top ten. As regards this clone: The antigen remains undetermined.

Germline V gene lookup returns CDR1 SEHNR and CDR2 FQNEAQ (reference sequence). This CDR3 spans 13 amino acids. The V gene lost 5 bases and the J gene lost 6 bases, with 11 bases spanning the gap. The TCR was taken from a male donor in good health and CMV-seronegative. The sample was PBMCs. This chain joins TRBV7-9 and TRBJ2-1; D may be TRBD2 (6 bases). The DNA for the CDR3 is TGTGCCAGCAGCCAACCCGGGGGCAATGAGCAGTTCTTC. This encodes CASSQPGGNEQFF.